A single sample gave rise to the 8 T cell receptor beta chains below, sequenced in a study of T cells in Graves' hyperthyroidism and ophthalmopathy. Amplified TCR beta CDR3 regions derived from RNA transcripts. The HTBI primer set served for first-round RT-PCR of the TCR CDR3. TCRdb used MiXCR to reprocess the multiplex PCR reads, holding one entry per CDR3 protein. Of about half a million distinct CDR3 sequences in the sample, about 20% are singletons; the top ten hold 26%. Sequencing was carried out using blood. All receptors derive from a man between 18 and 35 years old with Graves' hyperthyroidism.

This clonotype was observed at least ten times. The chain couples TRBV7-8 to TRBJ2-5; perhaps TRBD2 as D (7 bases). The ends were cut back, 3 bases at V and 3 bases at J, with 11 bases in the middle. There are 14 residues in the CDR3. Germline V gives CDR1 SGHVS, CDR2 FQNEAQ. CDR3 amino acids: CASSFPGGKETQYF. In DNA form, the CDR3 reads TGTGCCAGCAGCTTTCCGGGGGGCAAAGAGACCCAGTACTTC.

In its sample, this clonotype was seen a few times. The chain has TRBV7-9 and TRBJ1-1; D gene unclear. CDR3 length: 14 residues. V was clipped by 5 bases and J by 4 bases, with 14 bases between them. Looked up from germline, CDR1 is SEHNR and CDR2 is FQNEAQ (reference sequence). The CDR3 nucleotides are TGTGCCAGCAGCCCCTCGTCGGGGATCACTGAAGCTTTCTTT. Amino acids: CASSPSSGITEAFF.

This clonotype was counted at least ten times. The chain has TRBV10-3 and TRBJ1-2; no clear D. Trimming cost V 3 bases and J 6 bases, with 11 bases left between them. CDR1 is ENHRY, CDR2 SYGVKD, per germline. CDR3 size: 13 residues. The CDR3 DNA follows: TGTGCCATCAGTGATGGGGAGGAGGATGGCTACACCTTC. It codes for CAISDGEEDGYTF.

Points on this clonotype: The junction differs from germline at one of its ends, possibly a read error. This chain joins TRBV7-9 and TRBJ2-7; D gene ambiguous. The CDR3 runs 13 residues. CDR1 and CDR2 (germline): SEHNR, FQNEAQ (reference sequence). The CDR3 DNA follows: TGTGCCAGCAGCTTAGGTACGGGTTACGGGCAGTACTTC. Encoded protein: CASSLGTGYGQYF.

At least ten counts were recorded for this clonotype. DNA of the CDR3: TGTGCCAGCAGTGAAGGAGCATTCTCTGGAAACACCATATATTTT. Translating it yields CASSEGAFSGNTIYF. The chain carries TRBV6-1 and TRBJ1-3; D remains ambiguous. The CDR3 contains 15 residues. In germline, CDR1 is MNHNS, CDR2 SASEGT. Trimming removed 1 base from V and 0 bases from J, with 7 bases in between.

This chain connects TRBV29-1 to TRBJ2-7; 8 bases align to TRBD1. Trimming removed 6 bases from V and 3 bases from J; junction bases left unmatched: 10. The CDR3 has 14 amino acids. The germline V gene has CDR1 SQVTM and CDR2 ANQGSEA. CDR3 DNA: TGCAGCGTGGGTAGAGGGACAGGCTACTACGAGCAGTACTTC. This translates into CSVGRGTGYYEQYF.

This clonotype was counted only a few times. V is TRBV20-1 and J is TRBJ1-2, with D perhaps TRBD1 (6 bases). This CDR3 is built from 13 residues. CDR1 and CDR2 from the germline V gene are DFQATT and SNEGSKA (reference sequence). Trimming removed 5 bases at V and 4 bases at J, with 14 bases between. The CDR3 loop reads CSAAQGRGYGYTF. The CDR3 region has the DNA TGCAGTGCTGCACAGGGACGCGGCTATGGCTACACCTTC.

The table lists this clonotype with many counts. This rearrangement joins TRBV6-1 to TRBJ1-6, with D possibly matching TRBD1 (6 bases). CDR1 and CDR2 (germline): MNHNS, SASEGT. The V end lost 6 bases, the J end lost 5 bases, and 14 bases lay between the germline ends. This CDR3 contains 15 residues. CDR3 loop: CASRRGEMNNSPLHF. The DNA of the CDR3 is TGTGCCAGCAGGAGGGGGGAAATGAATAATTCACCCCTCCACTTT.